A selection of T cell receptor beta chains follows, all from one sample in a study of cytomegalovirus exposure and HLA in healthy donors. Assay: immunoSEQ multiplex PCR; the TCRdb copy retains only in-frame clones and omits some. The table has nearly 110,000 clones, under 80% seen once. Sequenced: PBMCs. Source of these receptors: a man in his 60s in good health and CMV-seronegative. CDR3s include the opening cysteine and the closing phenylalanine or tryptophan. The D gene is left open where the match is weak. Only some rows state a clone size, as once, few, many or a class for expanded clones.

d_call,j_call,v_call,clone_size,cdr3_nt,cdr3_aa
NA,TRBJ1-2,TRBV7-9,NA,TGTGCCAGCAGCTTAGGGACAGAGGATGGCTACACCTTC,CASSLGTEDGYTF
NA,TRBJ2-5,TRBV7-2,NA,TGTGCCAGCAGCTTTCCGCCCCGGAAAGGGGAAAGAGAGACCCAGTACTTC,CASSFPPRKGERETQYF
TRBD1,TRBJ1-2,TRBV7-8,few,TGTGCCAGCAGCCTTCCGGGACAGGAAGGCTACACCTTC,CASSLPGQEGYTF
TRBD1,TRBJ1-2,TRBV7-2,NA,TGTGCCAGCAGCTCAGAACAGGGGGGCTATGGCTACACCTTC,CASSSEQGGYGYTF
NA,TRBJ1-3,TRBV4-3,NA,TGCGCCAGCAGCCCGGAGGGCCCCGCTGATGGAAACACCATATATTTT,CASSPEGPADGNTIYF
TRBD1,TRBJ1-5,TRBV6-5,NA,TGTGCCAGCAGGGGAACAGGGGCTTCTACTCAGCCCCAGCATTTT,CASRGTGASTQPQHF
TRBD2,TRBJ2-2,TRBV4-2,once,TGTGCCAGCAGCCTGGGGACTAGCGGGGGCACGAACACCGGGGAGCTGTTTTTT,CASSLGTSGGTNTGELFF
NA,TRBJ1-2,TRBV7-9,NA,TGTGCCAGCAGCTCGGCGGGGGCCCAGTATGGCTACACCTTC,CASSSAGAQYGYTF
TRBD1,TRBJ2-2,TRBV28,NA,TGTGCCAGCAGTCACGGACAGGGGAGCACCGGGGAGCTGTTTTTT,CASSHGQGSTGELFF
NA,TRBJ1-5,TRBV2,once,TGTGCCAGCAGACCCGACGGGATGGGACATCTGCCCCAGCATTTT,CASRPDGMGHLPQHF
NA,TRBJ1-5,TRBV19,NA,TGTGCCAGCAAAGACCACGCATCAGGTAGCAATCAGCCCCAGCATTTT,CASKDHASGSNQPQHF
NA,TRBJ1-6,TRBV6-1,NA,TGTGCCAGTTGTTGGGACTTGAATAATTCACCCCTCCACTTT,CASCWDLNNSPLHF
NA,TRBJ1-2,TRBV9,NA,TGTGCCAGCAGCGTAGCGCGGGGGGAGGACTATGGCTACACCTTC,CASSVARGEDYGYTF
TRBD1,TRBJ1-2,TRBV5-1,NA,TGCGCCAGCAGCTTGGACGGGACAGGGGGGTCCTTTAACTATGGCTACACCTTC,CASSLDGTGGSFNYGYTF
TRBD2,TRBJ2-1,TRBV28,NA,TGTGCCAGCAGACCAGGACTAGCGGGCGGTTACAATGAGCAGTTCTTC,CASRPGLAGGYNEQFF
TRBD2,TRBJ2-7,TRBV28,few,TGTGCCAGCAGCTCCCCCGGGGCTAGCGGGGGTTGGGAGCAGTACTTC,CASSSPGASGGWEQYF
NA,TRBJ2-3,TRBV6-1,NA,TGTGCCAGCGGGGAGAGGCCGGGGGATACGCAGTATTTT,CASGERPGDTQYF
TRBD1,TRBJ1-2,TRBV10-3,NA,TGTGCCATCAGCGGACAGGGGACGAACTATGGCTACACCTTC,CAISGQGTNYGYTF
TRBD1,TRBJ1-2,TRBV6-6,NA,TGTGCCAGCAGTTACTCCGGGACAGGGAACTATGGCTACACCTTC,CASSYSGTGNYGYTF
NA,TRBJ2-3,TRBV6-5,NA,TGTGCCAGCAGCGACCGCGGGCGTAGCACAGATACGCAGTATTTT,CASSDRGRSTDTQYF
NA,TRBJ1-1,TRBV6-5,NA,TGTGCCAGCAGTTACTCCCAGGGGAACACTGAAGCTTTCTTT,CASSYSQGNTEAFF
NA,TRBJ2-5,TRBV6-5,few,TGTGCCAGCAGTTACTCCGGGGAGACCCAGTACTTC,CASSYSGETQYF
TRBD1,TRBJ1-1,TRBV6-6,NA,TGTGCCAGCACCCCGTCAGGGGGGCGCGAGGCTTTCTTT,CASTPSGGREAFF
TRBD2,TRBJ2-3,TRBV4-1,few,TGCGCCAGCAGCCAGGTTCTAGCGGGGGGGCGGTGGTATACGCAGTATTTT,CASSQVLAGGRWYTQYF
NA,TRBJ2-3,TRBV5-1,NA,TGCGCCAGCAGCTTCCCCAGGGTTGGAGATACGCAGTATTTT,CASSFPRVGDTQYF
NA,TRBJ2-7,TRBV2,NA,TGTGCCAGCAGGGAGGGTTACTACGAGCAGTACTTC,CASREGYYEQYF
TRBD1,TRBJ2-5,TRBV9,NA,TGTGCCAGCAGCTTCGGACAGGTGCAAGAGACCCAGTACTTC,CASSFGQVQETQYF
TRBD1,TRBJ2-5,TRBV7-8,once,TGTGCCAGCAGCCGGGGACAGGGTGAAGAGACCCAGTACTTC,CASSRGQGEETQYF
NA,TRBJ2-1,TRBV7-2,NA,TGTGCCAGCAGCCCCACTAGCCTCTCCTACAATGAGCAGTTCTTC,CASSPTSLSYNEQFF
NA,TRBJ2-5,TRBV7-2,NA,TGTGCCAGCAGCTTGATAGCTGGTGCCCAGTACTTC,CASSLIAGAQYF
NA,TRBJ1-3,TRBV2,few,TGTGCCAGCAGTGGCCTGACAGAGACTGGAAACACCATATATTTT,CASSGLTETGNTIYF
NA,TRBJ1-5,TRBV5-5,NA,TGTGCCAGCAGCTTGGACAGTGAACAGCCCCAGCATTTT,CASSLDSEQPQHF
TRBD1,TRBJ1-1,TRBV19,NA,TGTGCCAGTTCAGAGATTGGGACAGGCATGAACACTGAAGCTTTCTTT,CASSEIGTGMNTEAFF
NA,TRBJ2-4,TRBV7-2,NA,TGTGCCAGCAGCTTAGAGTACACAATAGCCAAAAACATTCAGTACTTC,CASSLEYTIAKNIQYF
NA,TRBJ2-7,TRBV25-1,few,TGTGCCAGCAGTGCCATGGCATTCCGTGGCTACGAGCAGTACTTC,CASSAMAFRGYEQYF
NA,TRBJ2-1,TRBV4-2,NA,TGTGCCAGCAGCCAAATCCAGGACTTTCACAATGAGCAGTTCTTC,CASSQIQDFHNEQFF
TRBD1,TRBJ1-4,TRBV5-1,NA,TGCGCCAGCAGCGCTGGACAGGGCGAAAAACTGTTTTTT,CASSAGQGEKLFF
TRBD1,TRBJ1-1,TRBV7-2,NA,TGTGCCAGCAGCTTAGCCGGGACAGGGGGAAGCACTGAAGCTTTCTTT,CASSLAGTGGSTEAFF
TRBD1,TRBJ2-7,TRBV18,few,TGTGCCAGCTCACCACGTATCACCGGGACAGGGGGCCTCGAGCAGTACTTC,CASSPRITGTGGLEQYF
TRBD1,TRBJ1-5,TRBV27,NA,TGTGCCAGCAGTTTATCACCGAACAGGGGCAGGGGCAATCAGCCCCAGCATTTT,CASSLSPNRGRGNQPQHF
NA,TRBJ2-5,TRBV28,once,TGTGCCAGCAGTTTACTATTCGGAGGCGGGGAGACCCAGTACTTC,CASSLLFGGGETQYF
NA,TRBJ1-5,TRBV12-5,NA,TGTGCTAGTGGTCCGGGGGGGGCAGGTGGTCAGCCCCAGCATTTT,CASGPGGAGGQPQHF
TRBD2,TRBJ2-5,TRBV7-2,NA,TGTGCCAGCAGCCCAAATCGGGGGGGGAAAGAGACCCAGTACTTC,CASSPNRGGKETQYF
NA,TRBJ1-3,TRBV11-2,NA,TGTGCCAGCAGCTTAGCCGGGGACTCTGGAAACACCATATATTTT,CASSLAGDSGNTIYF
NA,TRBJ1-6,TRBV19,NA,TGTGCCAGTAGCACGACACCTCACAATTCACCCCTCCACTTT,CASSTTPHNSPLHF
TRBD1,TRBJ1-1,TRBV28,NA,TGTGCCAGCAGTGAAAGGGGGCGCAGGACTGAAGCTTTCTTT,CASSERGRRTEAFF